Below, 2 T cell receptor beta chains from the same sample are listed, as sequenced in a study of glioma-infiltrating T cells after dendritic cell vaccination. Assay used: immunoSEQ multiplex PCR; TCRdb lists only in-frame clones, some missing. The sample contains 80,000 to 100,000 clones, 70% to 80% of which appear only once. The starting material was blood, obtained before dendritic cell vaccination. These receptors all come from a human donor with glioblastoma.

This clone appeared once. This sequence joins TRBV28 and TRBJ2-7; 11 nucleotides line up with TRBD2. The CDR3 is 17 residues long. Per the germline V gene, CDR1 is MDHEN and CDR2 is SYDVKM. Trimming at V came to 4 bases and at J to 0 bases, leaving 8 bases not matched to a gene. CDR3 loop: CASSSPGTSGISYEQYF. Written as DNA, the CDR3 is TGTGCCAGCAGTTCCCCCGGGACTAGCGGTATCTCCTACGAGCAGTACTTC.

This rearrangement joins TRBV6-1 to TRBJ2-1, with D hard to call. The V end was cut by 6 bases, the J end by 0 bases, with 12 bases between. The CDR3 spans 15 residues. Germline CDR1 reads MNHNS; CDR2 reads SASEGT. For the CDR3, the DNA is TGTGCCAGCAGGCCGACTTCCAGCTCCTACAATGAGCAGTTCTTC. This encodes CASRPTSSSYNEQFF.